The present entry profiles one T cell receptor (beta chain) with its context. Its target is unknown. Germline V gives CDR1 MDHEN, CDR2 SYDVKM. The V gene lost 4 bases and the J gene lost 4 bases, with 7 bases spanning the gap. The CDR3 loop spans 12 amino acids. A multiplex PCR was run with 60 Vbeta primers and 13 Jbeta primers. Clones were sequenced by immunoSEQ multiplex PCR, and TCRdb holds only the in-frame ones, with some missing. The data show around 200,000 clones, roughly 79% seen once. The data stem from a study of cytomegalovirus exposure and HLA in healthy donors. For the study at large: Clustering assigned over 70% of the approximately 400 genotyped donors to the Caucasian-associated ancestry cluster.

Study observations and caveats: Among the sequence variants, a highly shared cluster was likely an artifact of sequencing. CMV serostatus was the only immune exposure information that was available.

The chain recombines TRBV28 with TRBJ1-2; D is ambiguous. The receptor's source is a male donor in good health and CMV-seronegative. Sequenced sample: PBMCs. The CDR3 loop reads CASSWESYGYTF. CDR3 DNA sequence: TGTGCCAGCAGTTGGGAGAGCTATGGCTACACCTTC.